The present entry profiles one TCR beta chain with its context. This specimen belongs to a study of blood T cell repertoires in COVID-19. Study-wide context: The study drew acute and convalescent COVID-19 samples from the United States, Italy and Spain. PBMCs, B-cell-depleted T cells, or T cells provided the cDNA or gDNA that made up the material.

Original data processing: Estimation of nucleated cell counts relied on the amplification of reference gene primers. Sequencing used immunoSEQ multiplex PCR; TCRdb keeps in-frame clones, though not all of them. V, J and clone size are those of that table, while D and trimming were read from the DNA. The table has some 120,000 clones, around 81% seen once; the top ten hold approximately 18%. Seattle's cohort entered during active infection and was followed longitudinally. Sample: peripheral blood. This TCR was recovered from a man aged 30-40 years with COVID-19, enrolled during active disease.

The CDR3 loop is CASIKGGGSSSYNEQFF. The CDR3 coding sequence is TGCGCCAGCATCAAAGGTGGCGGGTCTAGCTCCTACAATGAGCAGTTCTTC. V usage is TRBV10-1 and J usage is TRBJ2-1; TRBD2 is a possible D gene (5 bases). CDR1 is WNHNN, CDR2 SYGVQD, per germline (reference sequence). The CDR3 covers 17 residues. V lost 7 bases and J lost 0, with 19 bases in between.